The entry below gives a single TCR beta chain sequence along with its context. The antigen is undetermined. This table comes from immunoSEQ multiplex PCR, and its TCRdb copy is limited to in-frame clones, with some not included. The table shows some 15,000 clones, with over 70% occurring only once. These data come from a study of tumor-infiltrating lymphocytes in localized non-small cell lung cancer. Across the study: Patients included smokers and never-smokers with various histologies, some sampled after neoadjuvant chemotherapy.

The CDR3 length is 13 residues. V lost 5 bases to trimming and J lost 8 bases, with 10 bases between them. The V gene's germline CDR1 is SSHAT and CDR2 FNYEAQ (reference sequence). Findings and caveats of the study: No link was found between tumor T-cell fraction and recurrence-free survival.

This chain uses TRBV7-7 with TRBJ1-6; unclear D gene. The specimen sequenced was lung tumor tissue. The TCR originated in a human donor with non-small cell lung cancer. CDR3 loop: CASSLGVDSPLHF. CDR3 in DNA: TGTGCCAGCAGCCTAGGTGTGGATTCACCCCTCCACTTT. Complete variable domain (other parts from reference TRBV7-7 and TRBJ1-6): GAGVSQSPRYKVTKRGQDVTLRCDPISSHATLYWYQQALGQGPEFLTYFNYEAQPDKSGLPSDRFSAERPEGSISTLTIQRTEQRDSAMYRCASSLGVDSPLHFGNGTRLTVT.